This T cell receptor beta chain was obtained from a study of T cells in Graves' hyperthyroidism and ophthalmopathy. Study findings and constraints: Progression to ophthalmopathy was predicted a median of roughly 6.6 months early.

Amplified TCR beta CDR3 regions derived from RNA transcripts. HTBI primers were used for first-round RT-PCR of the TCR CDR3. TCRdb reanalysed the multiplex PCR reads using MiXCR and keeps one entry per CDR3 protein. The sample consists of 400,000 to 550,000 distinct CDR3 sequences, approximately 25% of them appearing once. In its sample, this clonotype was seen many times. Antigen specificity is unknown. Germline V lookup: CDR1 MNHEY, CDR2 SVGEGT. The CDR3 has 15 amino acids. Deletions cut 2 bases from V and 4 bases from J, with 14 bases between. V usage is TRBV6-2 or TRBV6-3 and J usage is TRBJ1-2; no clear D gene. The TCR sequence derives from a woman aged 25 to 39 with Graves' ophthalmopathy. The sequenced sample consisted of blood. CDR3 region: CASSYGPGSGYGYTF. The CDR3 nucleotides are TGTGCCAGCAGTTACGGGCCCGGTTCGGGCTATGGCTACACCTTC.